Sequencing of this TCR beta chain was carried out in a study of blood T cell repertoires in COVID-19. Study context: The samples span acute and convalescent COVID-19 from the United States, Italy and Spain. PBMCs, B-cell-depleted T cells, or T cells provided the cDNA or gDNA that made up the material.

Only in-frame clones appear in the TCRdb table, and some are missing; sequencing was by immunoSEQ multiplex PCR. The sample lists 110,000 to 150,000 clones, about 79% occurring once. Germline V CDR1 and CDR2: SGHTA, FQGTGA. The CDR3 has 14 residues. The V end lost 6 bases, the J end lost 5 bases, and 15 bases lay between the germline ends. The chain combines TRBV7-3 with TRBJ2-3; a possible D gene is TRBD2 (6 bases). The specimen was peripheral blood. The sequence came from a woman older than 75 with acute or convalescent COVID-19. CDR3 in amino acids: CASSGPSERDTQYF. CDR3 sequence (DNA): TGTGCCAGCAGTGGGCCTAGCGAGAGAGATACGCAGTATTTT.